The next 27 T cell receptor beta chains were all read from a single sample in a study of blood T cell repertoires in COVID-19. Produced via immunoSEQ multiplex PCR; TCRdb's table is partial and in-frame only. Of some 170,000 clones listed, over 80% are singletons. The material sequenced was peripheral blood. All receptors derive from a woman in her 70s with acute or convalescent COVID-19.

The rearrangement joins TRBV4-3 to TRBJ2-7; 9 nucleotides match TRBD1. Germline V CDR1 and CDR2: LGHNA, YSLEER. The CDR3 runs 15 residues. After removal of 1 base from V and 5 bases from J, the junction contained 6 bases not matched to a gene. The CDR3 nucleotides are TGCGCCAGCAGCCAAGGGTCGACAGGGGGAGACGAGCAGTACTTC. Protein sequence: CASSQGSTGGDEQYF.

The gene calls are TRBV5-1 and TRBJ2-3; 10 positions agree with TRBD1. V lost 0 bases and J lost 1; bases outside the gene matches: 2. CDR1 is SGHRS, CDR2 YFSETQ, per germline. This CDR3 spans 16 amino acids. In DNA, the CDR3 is TGCGCCAGCAGCTTGGCCGGGACAGGGGGCACAGATACGCAGTATTTT. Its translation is CASSLAGTGGTDTQYF.

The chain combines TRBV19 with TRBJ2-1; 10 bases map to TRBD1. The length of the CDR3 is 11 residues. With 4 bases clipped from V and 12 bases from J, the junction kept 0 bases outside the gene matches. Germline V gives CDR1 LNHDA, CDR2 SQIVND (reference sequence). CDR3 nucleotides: TGTGCCAGTAGTAGGGACAGGGGGCAGTTCTTC. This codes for CASSRDRGQFF. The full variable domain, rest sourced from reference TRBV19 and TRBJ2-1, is DGGITQSPKYLFRKEGQNVTLSCEQNLNHDAMYWYRQDPGQGLRLIYYSQIVNDFQKGDIAEGYSVSREKKESFPLTVTSAQKNPTAFYLCASSRDRGQFFGPGTRLTVL.

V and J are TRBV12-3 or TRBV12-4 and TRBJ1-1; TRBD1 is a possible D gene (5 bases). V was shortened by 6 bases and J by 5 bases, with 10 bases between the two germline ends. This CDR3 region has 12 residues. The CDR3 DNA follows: TGTGCCAGCAGCCCTCACAGGACTGAAGCTTTCTTT. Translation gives CASSPHRTEAFF.

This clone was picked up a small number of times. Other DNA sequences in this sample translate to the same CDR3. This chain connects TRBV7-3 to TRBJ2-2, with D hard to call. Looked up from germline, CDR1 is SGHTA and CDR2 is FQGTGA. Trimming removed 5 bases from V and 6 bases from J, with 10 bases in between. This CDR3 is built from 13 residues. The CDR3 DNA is TGTGCCAGCAGCCGACAAGGATCCGGGGAGCTGTTTTTT. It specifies CASSRQGSGELFF.

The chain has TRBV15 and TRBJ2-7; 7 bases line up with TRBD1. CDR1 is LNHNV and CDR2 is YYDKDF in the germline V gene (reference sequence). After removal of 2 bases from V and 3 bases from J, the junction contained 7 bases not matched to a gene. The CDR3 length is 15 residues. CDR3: CATSRQTGSLYEQYF. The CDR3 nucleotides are TGTGCCACCAGCAGACAGACAGGGAGTCTCTACGAGCAGTACTTC.

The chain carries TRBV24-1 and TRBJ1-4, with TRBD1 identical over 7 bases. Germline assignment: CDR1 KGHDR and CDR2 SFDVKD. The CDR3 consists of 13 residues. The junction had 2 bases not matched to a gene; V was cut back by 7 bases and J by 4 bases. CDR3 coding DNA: TGTGCCACCAGGGGACAGAATAATGAAAAACTGTTTTTT. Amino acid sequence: CATRGQNNEKLFF.

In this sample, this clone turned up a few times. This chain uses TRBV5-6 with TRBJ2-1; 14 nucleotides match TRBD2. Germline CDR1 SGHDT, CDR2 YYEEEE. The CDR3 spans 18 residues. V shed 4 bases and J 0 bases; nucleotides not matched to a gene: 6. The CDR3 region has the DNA TGTGCCAGCAGCCCGAGGACTAGCGGGAGGAGCTCCTACAATGAGCAGTTCTTC. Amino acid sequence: CASSPRTSGRSSYNEQFF.

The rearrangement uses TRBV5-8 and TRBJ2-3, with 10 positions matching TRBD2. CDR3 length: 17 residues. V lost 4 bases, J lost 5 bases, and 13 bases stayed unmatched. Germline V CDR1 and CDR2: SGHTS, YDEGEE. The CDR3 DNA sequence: TGTGCCAGCAGCACCGGACTAGCGGTCGACCTGGGAGATACGCAGTATTTT. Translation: CASSTGLAVDLGDTQYF.

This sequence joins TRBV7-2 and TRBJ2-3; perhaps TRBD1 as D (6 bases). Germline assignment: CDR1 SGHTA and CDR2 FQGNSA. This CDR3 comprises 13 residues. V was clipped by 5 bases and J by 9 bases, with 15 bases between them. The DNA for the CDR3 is TGTGCCAGCAGCCCCACTAGGGGGTGGACGCAGTATTTT. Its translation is CASSPTRGWTQYF.

CDR3 amino acids: CASSLTGNGYNEQFF. The CDR3 nucleotides are TGTGCCAGCAGCTTAACAGGAAATGGGTACAATGAGCAGTTCTTC. The chain uses TRBV7-2 and TRBJ2-1, with a weak D call TRBD1 (5 bases). From germline, CDR1 is SGHTA and CDR2 FQGNSA. With 2 bases removed from V and 4 bases from J, the gap between germline ends came to 12 bases. The CDR3 has 15 amino acids.

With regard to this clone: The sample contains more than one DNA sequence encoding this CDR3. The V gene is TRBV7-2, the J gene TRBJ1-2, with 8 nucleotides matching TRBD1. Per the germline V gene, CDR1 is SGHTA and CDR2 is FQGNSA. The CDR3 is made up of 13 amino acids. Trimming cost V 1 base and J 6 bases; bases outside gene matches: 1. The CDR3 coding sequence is TGTGCCAGCAGCTTAGGGACAGGGAATGGCTACACCTTC. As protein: CASSLGTGNGYTF.

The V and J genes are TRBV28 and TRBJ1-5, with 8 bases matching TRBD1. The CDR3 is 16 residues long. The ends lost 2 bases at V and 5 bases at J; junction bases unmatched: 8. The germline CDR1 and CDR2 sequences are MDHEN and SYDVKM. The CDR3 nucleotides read TGTGCCAGCAGTTTAAGTTGGGACAGGAGAGATCAGCCCCAGCATTTT. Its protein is CASSLSWDRRDQPQHF.

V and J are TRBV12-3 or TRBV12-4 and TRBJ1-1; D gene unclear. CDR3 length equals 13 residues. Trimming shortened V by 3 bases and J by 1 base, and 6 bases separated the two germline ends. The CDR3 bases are TGTGCCAGCAGTTTCACAGCGAACACTGAAGCTTTCTTT. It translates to CASSFTANTEAFF.

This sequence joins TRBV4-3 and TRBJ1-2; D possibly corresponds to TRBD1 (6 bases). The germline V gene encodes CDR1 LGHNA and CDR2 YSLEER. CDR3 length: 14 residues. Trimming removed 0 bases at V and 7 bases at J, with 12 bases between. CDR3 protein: CASSQEAGAGGYTF. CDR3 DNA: TGCGCCAGCAGCCAAGAGGCAGGGGCGGGTGGCTACACCTTC.

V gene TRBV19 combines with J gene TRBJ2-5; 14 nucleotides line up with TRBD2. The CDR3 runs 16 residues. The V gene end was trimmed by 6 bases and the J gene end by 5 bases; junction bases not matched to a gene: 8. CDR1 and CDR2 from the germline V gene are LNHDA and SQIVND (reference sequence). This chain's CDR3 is CASSQGRTSGGETQYF. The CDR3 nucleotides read TGTGCCAGTAGCCAAGGGCGGACTAGCGGGGGGGAGACCCAGTACTTC.

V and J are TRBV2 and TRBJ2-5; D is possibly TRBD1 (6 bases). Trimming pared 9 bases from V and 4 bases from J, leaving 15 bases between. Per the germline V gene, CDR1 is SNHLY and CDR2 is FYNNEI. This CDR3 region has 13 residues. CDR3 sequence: CASLRGSRETQYF. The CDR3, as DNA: TGTGCCAGTCTCAGGGGATCTCGAGAGACCCAGTACTTC.

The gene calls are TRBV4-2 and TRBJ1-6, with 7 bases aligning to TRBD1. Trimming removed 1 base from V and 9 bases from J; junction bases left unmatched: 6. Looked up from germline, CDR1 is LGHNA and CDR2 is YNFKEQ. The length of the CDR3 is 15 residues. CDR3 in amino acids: CASSQGDRVGSPLHF. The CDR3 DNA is TGTGCCAGCAGCCAAGGTGACAGGGTGGGTTCACCCCTCCACTTT.

CDR3 DNA sequence: TGTGCCACCAGTGTCGACTCCTATGGCTACACCTTC. Its translation: CATSVDSYGYTF. This chain links TRBV24-1 with TRBJ1-2; D remains unclear. The germline CDR1 and CDR2 sequences are KGHDR and SFDVKD. Trimming pared 5 bases from V and 4 bases from J, leaving 7 bases between. The CDR3 runs to 12 residues.

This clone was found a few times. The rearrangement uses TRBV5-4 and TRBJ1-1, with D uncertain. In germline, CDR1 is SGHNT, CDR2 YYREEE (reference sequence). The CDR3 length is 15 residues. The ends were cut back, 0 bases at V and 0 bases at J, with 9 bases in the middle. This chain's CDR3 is CASSLAFAMNTEAFF. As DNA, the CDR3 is TGTGCCAGCAGCTTGGCATTCGCTATGAACACTGAAGCTTTCTTT.

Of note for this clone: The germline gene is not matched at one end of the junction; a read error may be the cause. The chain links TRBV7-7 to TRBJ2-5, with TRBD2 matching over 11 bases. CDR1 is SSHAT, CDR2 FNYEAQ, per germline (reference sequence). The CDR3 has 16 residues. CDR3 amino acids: CASSLGGLADQETQYF. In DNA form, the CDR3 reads TGTGCTAGCAGCTTGGGGGGACTAGCGGATCAAGAGACCCAGTACTTC.

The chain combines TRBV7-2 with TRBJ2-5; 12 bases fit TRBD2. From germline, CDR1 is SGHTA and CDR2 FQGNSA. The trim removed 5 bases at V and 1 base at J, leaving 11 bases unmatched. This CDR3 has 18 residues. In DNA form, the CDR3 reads TGTGCCAGCAGCCAGGGACTAGCGGGTTGGGGGGGCCAAGAGACCCAGTACTTC. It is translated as CASSQGLAGWGGQETQYF.

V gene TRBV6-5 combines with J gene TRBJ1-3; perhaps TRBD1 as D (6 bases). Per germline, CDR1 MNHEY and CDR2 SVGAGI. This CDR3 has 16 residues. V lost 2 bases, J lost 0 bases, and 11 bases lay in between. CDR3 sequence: CASSYDRPVSGNTIYF. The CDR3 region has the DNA TGTGCCAGCAGTTACGACAGGCCGGTCTCTGGAAACACCATATATTTT.

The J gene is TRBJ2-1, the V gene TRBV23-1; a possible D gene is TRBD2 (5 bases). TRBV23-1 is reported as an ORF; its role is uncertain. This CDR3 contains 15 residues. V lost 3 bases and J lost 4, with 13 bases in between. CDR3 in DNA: TGCGCCAGCAGTCACGGGATCCTGCGATACAATGAGCAGTTCTTC. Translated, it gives CASSHGILRYNEQFF.

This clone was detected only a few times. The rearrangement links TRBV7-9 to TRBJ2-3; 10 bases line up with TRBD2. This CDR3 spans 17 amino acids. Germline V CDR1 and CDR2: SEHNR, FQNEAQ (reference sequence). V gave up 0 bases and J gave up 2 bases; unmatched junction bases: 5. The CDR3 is CASSLASGGAHTDTQYF. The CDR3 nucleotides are TGTGCCAGCAGCTTAGCAAGCGGGGGGGCCCACACAGATACGCAGTATTTT.

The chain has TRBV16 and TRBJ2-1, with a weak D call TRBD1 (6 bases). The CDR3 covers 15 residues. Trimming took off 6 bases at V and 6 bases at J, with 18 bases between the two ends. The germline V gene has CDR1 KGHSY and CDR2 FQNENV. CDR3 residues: CASRVGRQVGNEQFF. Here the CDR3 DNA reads TGTGCCAGCAGAGTGGGGAGACAGGTTGGCAATGAGCAGTTCTTC.

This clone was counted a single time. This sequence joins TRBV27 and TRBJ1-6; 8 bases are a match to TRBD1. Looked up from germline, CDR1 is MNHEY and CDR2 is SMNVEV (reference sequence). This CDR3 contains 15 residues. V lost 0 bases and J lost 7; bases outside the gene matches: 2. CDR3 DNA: TGTGCCAGCAGTTTATCGCGACAGGGGAATTCACCCCTCCACTTT. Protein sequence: CASSLSRQGNSPLHF.